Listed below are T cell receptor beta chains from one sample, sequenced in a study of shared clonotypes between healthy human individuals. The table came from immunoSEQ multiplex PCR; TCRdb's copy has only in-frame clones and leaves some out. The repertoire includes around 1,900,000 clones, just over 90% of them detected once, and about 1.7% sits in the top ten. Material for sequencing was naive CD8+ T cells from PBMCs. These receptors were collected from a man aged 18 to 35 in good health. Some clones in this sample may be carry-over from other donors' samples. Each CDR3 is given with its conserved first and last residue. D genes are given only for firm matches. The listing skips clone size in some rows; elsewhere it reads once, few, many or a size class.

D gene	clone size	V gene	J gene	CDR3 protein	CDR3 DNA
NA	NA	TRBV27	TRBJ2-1	CASSFGSLSYNEQFF	TGTGCCAGCAGTTTCGGGAGCTTGTCCTACAATGAGCAGTTCTTC
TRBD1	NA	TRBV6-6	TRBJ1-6	CASSPTGGGYNSPLHF	TGTGCCAGCAGTCCCACAGGGGGCGGATATAATTCACCCCTCCACTTT
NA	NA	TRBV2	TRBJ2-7	CASSERGKGAEQYF	TGTGCCAGCAGTGAGAGGGGGAAAGGGGCCGAGCAGTACTTC
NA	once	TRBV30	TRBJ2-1	CAWSVRVNEQFF	TGTGCCTGGAGTGTTAGGGTCAATGAGCAGTTCTTC
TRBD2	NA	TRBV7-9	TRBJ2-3	CASSPLAELGDTQYF	TGTGCCAGCAGCCCCCTAGCGGAACTAGGGGATACGCAGTATTTT
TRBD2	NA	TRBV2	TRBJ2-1	CASSDGLAGNNEQFF	TGTGCCAGCAGTGACGGACTAGCGGGGAACAATGAGCAGTTCTTC
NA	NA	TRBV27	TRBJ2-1	CASSRDSFSSYNEQFF	TGTGCCAGCAGCCGGGACTCGTTTAGCTCCTACAATGAGCAGTTCTTC
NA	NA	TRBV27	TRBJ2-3	CASSFGVTDTQYF	TGTGCCAGCAGTTTTGGGGTGACAGATACGCAGTATTTT
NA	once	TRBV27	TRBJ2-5	CASSSRLQETQYF	TGTGCCAGCAGCTCCCGACTTCAAGAGACCCAGTACTTC
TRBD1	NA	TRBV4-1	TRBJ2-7	CASSFDRVYEQYF	TGCGCCAGCAGCTTCGACAGGGTCTACGAGCAGTACTTC
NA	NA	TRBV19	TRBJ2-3	CASRGRQENTDTQYF	TGTGCCAGTAGAGGGAGACAGGAAAACACAGATACGCAGTATTTT
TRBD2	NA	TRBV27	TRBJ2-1	CASSLLPKGTSGRNVYNEQFF	TGTGCCAGCAGTTTACTCCCCAAAGGGACTAGCGGGAGGAACGTCTACAATGAGCAGTTCTTC
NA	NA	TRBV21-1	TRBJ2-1	CASSKGTVLYNEQFF	TGTGCCAGCAGCAAAGGCACAGTATTATACAATGAGCAGTTCTTC
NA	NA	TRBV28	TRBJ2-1	CASHRPLGEAYNEQFF	TGTGCCAGCCACCGCCCCCTAGGTGAAGCCTACAATGAGCAGTTCTTC
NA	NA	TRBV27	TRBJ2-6	CASSNREAYSGANVLTF	TGTGCCAGCAGCAACAGGGAGGCTTACTCTGGGGCCAACGTCCTGACTTTC
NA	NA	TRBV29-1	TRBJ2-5	CSVEASGPAIYGQYF	TGCAGCGTTGAAGCGAGCGGACCGGCAATTTACGGCCAGTACTTC
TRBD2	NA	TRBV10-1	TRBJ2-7	CASSPLAGGSEQYF	TGCGCCAGCAGTCCCCTAGCGGGAGGGAGCGAGCAGTACTTC
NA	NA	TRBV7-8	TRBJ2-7	CASSLASGTGIYEQYF	TGTGCCAGCAGCTTAGCTAGCGGGACAGGGATATACGAGCAGTACTTC
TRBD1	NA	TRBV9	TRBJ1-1	CASSARQGWDTEAFF	TGTGCCAGCAGCGCCCGACAGGGGTGGGACACTGAAGCTTTCTTT
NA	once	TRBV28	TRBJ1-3	CASSLYSGNTIYF	TGTGCCAGCAGTCTCTACTCTGGAAACACCATATATTTT
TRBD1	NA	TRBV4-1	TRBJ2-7	CASSEGTGTYEQYF	TGCGCCAGCAGCGAAGGGACAGGAACCTACGAGCAGTACTTC
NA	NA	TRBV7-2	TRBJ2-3	CASSLATTDTQYF	TGTGCCAGCAGCCTAGCGACCACAGATACGCAGTATTTT
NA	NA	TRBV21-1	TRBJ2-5	CASSIKRIETQYF	TGTGCCAGCAGCATAAAGAGGATTGAGACCCAGTACTTC
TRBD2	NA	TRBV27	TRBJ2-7	CASRKRGDYEQYF	TGTGCCAGCCGAAAGCGGGGGGACTACGAGCAGTACTTC
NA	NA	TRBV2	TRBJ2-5	CASSLRGPIETQYF	TGTGCCAGCAGTCTCCGGGGCCCCATAGAGACCCAGTACTTC
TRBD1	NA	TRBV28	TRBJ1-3	CASSGDRVSGNTIYF	TGTGCCAGCAGCGGTGACAGGGTGTCTGGAAACACCATATATTTT
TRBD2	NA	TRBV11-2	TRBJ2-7	CASTPFVGGSSYEQYF	TGTGCCAGCACCCCCTTCGTGGGCGGGAGCTCCTACGAGCAGTACTTC
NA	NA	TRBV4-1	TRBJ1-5	CASSQERNRHQPQHF	TGCGCCAGCAGCCAAGAACGTAACAGACATCAGCCCCAGCATTTT
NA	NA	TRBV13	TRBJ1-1	CASSYRQGFTEAFF	TGTGCCAGCAGCTACAGACAAGGTTTTACTGAAGCTTTCTTT